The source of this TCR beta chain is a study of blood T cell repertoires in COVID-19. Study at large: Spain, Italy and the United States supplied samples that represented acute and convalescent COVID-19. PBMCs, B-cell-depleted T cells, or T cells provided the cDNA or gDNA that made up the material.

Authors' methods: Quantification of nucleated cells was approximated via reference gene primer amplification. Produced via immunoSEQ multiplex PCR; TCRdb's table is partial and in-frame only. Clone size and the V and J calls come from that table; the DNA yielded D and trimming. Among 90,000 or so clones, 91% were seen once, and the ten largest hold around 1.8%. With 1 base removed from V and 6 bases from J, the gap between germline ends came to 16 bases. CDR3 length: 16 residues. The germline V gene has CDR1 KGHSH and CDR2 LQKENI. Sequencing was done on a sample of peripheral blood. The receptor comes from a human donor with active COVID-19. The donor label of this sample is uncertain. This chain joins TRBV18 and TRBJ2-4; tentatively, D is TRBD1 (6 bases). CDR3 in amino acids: CASSPQDSRVLNIQYF. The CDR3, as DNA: TGTGCCAGCTCACCACAGGACAGCCGGGTGTTAAACATTCAGTACTTC. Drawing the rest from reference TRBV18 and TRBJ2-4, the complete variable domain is NAGVMQNPRHLVRRRGQEARLRCSPMKGHSHVYWYRQLPEEGLKFMVYLQKENIIDESGMPKERFSAEFPKEGPSILRIQQVVRGDSAAYFCASSPQDSRVLNIQYFGAGTRLSVL.